The 4 T cell receptor beta chains below were found in one sample sequenced in a study of cytomegalovirus exposure and HLA in healthy donors. The PCR used 60 Vbeta and 13 Jbeta primers. Data came from immunoSEQ multiplex PCR; TCRdb stores just in-frame clones and leaves some out. The table includes under 150,000 clones, over 65% detected once. Sequencing was performed on PBMCs. The source of these receptors is a woman in her twenties or thirties in good health and CMV-seropositive.

The rearrangement uses TRBV6-1 and TRBJ2-1, with 9 positions matching TRBD2. The junction had 9 bases not matched to a gene; V was cut back by 2 bases and J by 4 bases. CDR3 size: 17 residues. Germline V gene data show CDR1 as MNHNS and CDR2 as SASEGT. CDR3 nucleotides: TGTGCCAGCAGTGAAAACCTGCGGGGGGGCTCTTACAATGAGCAGTTCTTC. Translating gives CASSENLRGGSYNEQFF.

This chain links TRBV13 with TRBJ2-7, with 7 bases identical to TRBD1. The length of the CDR3 is 14 residues. CDR1 is PRHDT and CDR2 is FYEKMQ in the germline V gene (reference sequence). J gave up 3 bases and V 4 bases, and 6 bases lay outside the gene matches. The CDR3 DNA reads TGTGCCAGCAGCTCGAGGACAGGAAACTACGAGCAGTACTTC. This encodes CASSSRTGNYEQYF.

V is TRBV2 and J is TRBJ2-7; D may be TRBD2 (5 bases). The V gene lost 3 bases and the J gene lost 5 bases, with 14 bases spanning the gap. The germline gives CDR1 SNHLY, CDR2 FYNNEI. CDR3 size: 14 residues. In DNA, the CDR3 is TGTGCCAGCAGTGATTCAGCGGCGGGCAACGAGCAGTACTTC. Protein: CASSDSAAGNEQYF. Combining the CDR3 with reference TRBV2 and TRBJ2-7 gives the whole variable domain EPEVTQTPSHQVTQMGQEVILRCVPISNHLYFYWYRQILGQKVEFLVSFYNNEISEKSEIFDDQFSVERPDGSNFTLKIRSTKLEDSAMYFCASSDSAAGNEQYFGPGTRLTVT.

This rearrangement joins TRBV5-1 to TRBJ2-1; 9 nucleotides align to TRBD1. The V segment lost 5 bases and the J segment 9 bases; nucleotides outside the gene matches: 12. Germline CDR1 SGHRS, CDR2 YFSETQ. This CDR3 comprises 15 residues. The CDR3, as DNA: TGCGCCAGCAGTCGTGGGACAGGGCTATTGGGTGAGCAGTTCTTC. Protein product: CASSRGTGLLGEQFF.